The 20 T cell receptor beta chains in this list originate from one sample, sequenced in a study of cytomegalovirus exposure and HLA in healthy donors. Sequenced by immunoSEQ multiplex PCR; TCRdb stores in-frame clones only, minus some. The sample yields some 160,000 clones, 80% to 95% seen once. The sample was PBMCs. Receptors originate from a man aged 18 to 30 in good health and CMV-seronegative.

The CDR3 nucleotides read TGTGCCAGCAGCTCGCACAGGGGGCAGACCGACGAGCAGTACTTC. It is translated as CASSSHRGQTDEQYF. The chain combines TRBV7-9 with TRBJ2-7, with TRBD1 matching over 9 bases. V gave up 4 bases and J gave up 5 bases; unmatched junction bases: 9. CDR1 and CDR2 from the germline V gene are SEHNR and FQNEAQ (reference sequence). There are 15 residues in the CDR3.

The chain joins TRBV19 to TRBJ1-5; D may be TRBD1 (6 bases). Trimming cost V 2 bases and J 2 bases, with 13 bases left between them. The CDR3 is 16 amino acids. Germline values: CDR1 LNHDA, CDR2 SQIVND (reference sequence). The CDR3 nucleotides read TGTGCCAGTAGTATAAATCCCCGACAGGGCAATCAGCCCCAGCATTTT. Protein sequence: CASSINPRQGNQPQHF.

Concerning this clone: Compared with germline, one end of the junction differs, possibly owing to a read error. The rearrangement uses TRBV13 and TRBJ1-1, with D uncertain. The CDR3 is made up of 13 amino acids. The germline V gene encodes CDR1 PRHDT and CDR2 FYEKMQ (reference sequence). CDR3 sequence (DNA): TGTGCCAGCAGCCTAGGACGGAGCACTGAAGCTTTCTTT. Translated: CASSLGRSTEAFF.

V usage is TRBV5-1 and J usage is TRBJ2-3, with TRBD2 identical over 7 bases. The germline gives CDR1 SGHRS, CDR2 YFSETQ. This CDR3 region has 15 residues. V lost 6 bases to trimming and J lost 0 bases; unmatched junction nucleotides: 7. The CDR3 loop is CASKQRGQSTDTQYF. The DNA for the CDR3 is TGCGCCAGCAAACAGCGGGGCCAAAGCACAGATACGCAGTATTTT.

The rearrangement joins TRBV19 to TRBJ2-1; TRBD1 matches 8 bases. The CDR3 is 16 amino acids. CDR1 and CDR2 (germline): LNHDA, SQIVND (reference sequence). The V segment lost 2 bases and the J segment 5 bases; nucleotides outside the gene matches: 8. The CDR3 sequence: CASSIRTGRGDNEQFF. Here the CDR3 DNA reads TGTGCCAGTAGTATAAGGACAGGGCGGGGAGACAATGAGCAGTTCTTC. The full variable domain, with the rest looked up from reference TRBV19 and TRBJ2-1, is DGGITQSPKYLFRKEGQNVTLSCEQNLNHDAMYWYRQDPGQGLRLIYYSQIVNDFQKGDIAEGYSVSREKKESFPLTVTSAQKNPTAFYLCASSIRTGRGDNEQFFGPGTRLTVL.

In its sample, this clone was seen many times. The chain is built from TRBV27 and TRBJ1-5; 8 bases line up with TRBD1. Germline V gene data show CDR1 as MNHEY and CDR2 as SMNVEV (reference sequence). J gave up 4 bases and V 6 bases, and 17 bases lay outside the gene matches. This CDR3 has 18 amino acids. CDR3: CASRPDATRQGLNQPQHF. Here the CDR3 DNA reads TGTGCCAGCAGACCGGACGCGACCAGACAGGGGCTTAATCAGCCCCAGCATTTT.

This clone is a singleton in its sample. The V and J genes are TRBV25-1 and TRBJ2-2; TRBD1 matches at 9 bases. The CDR3 has 15 amino acids. Germline V CDR1 and CDR2: MGHDK, SYGVNS. Trimming cost V 8 bases and J 2 bases; bases outside gene matches: 6. The CDR3 loop is CASLRTGANTGELFF. In nucleotides, the CDR3 is TGTGCCAGCCTCAGGACAGGGGCCAACACCGGGGAGCTGTTTTTT.

The rearrangement joins TRBV6-5 to TRBJ1-2; tentative D call: TRBD1 (5 bases). Germline CDR1 reads MNHEY; CDR2 reads SVGAGI. CDR3 length: 12 amino acids. Deletions cut 5 bases from V and 7 bases from J, with 11 bases between. The CDR3 reads CASSAGGSGYTF. The CDR3 DNA is TGTGCCAGCAGTGCGGGGGGGTCTGGCTACACCTTC.

The chain couples TRBV25-1 to TRBJ2-1, with D uncertain. Germline loops: CDR1 MGHDK, CDR2 SYGVNS. The CDR3 runs 14 residues. V lost 3 bases and J 6 bases, leaving 12 bases between the germline ends. CDR3 bases: TGTGCCAGCAGTGACTCCCCCCTTGTCAATGAGCAGTTCTTC. Its translation: CASSDSPLVNEQFF.

V and J are TRBV2 and TRBJ2-4; tentative D call: TRBD1 (7 bases). This CDR3 comprises 19 residues. V was trimmed by 1 base and J by 3 bases, leaving 22 bases between them. Germline V CDR1 and CDR2: SNHLY, FYNNEI. CDR3 loop: CASSEGRGRGTGVKNIQYF. The CDR3 region has the DNA TGTGCCAGCAGTGAAGGGAGGGGGCGCGGGACGGGTGTCAAAAACATTCAGTACTTC.

This clone showed up just a few times. The chain links TRBV5-1 to TRBJ2-7, with D possibly TRBD2 on 5 matching bases. The V gene lost 2 bases and the J gene lost 3 bases, with 15 bases spanning the gap. Germline CDR1 and CDR2: SGHRS and YFSETQ. The CDR3 totals 15 residues. This chain's CDR3 is CASSFRGIAGYEQYF. CDR3 DNA sequence: TGCGCCAGCAGCTTCCGGGGAATAGCTGGCTACGAGCAGTACTTC. The whole variable domain, remainder taken from reference TRBV5-1 and TRBJ2-7, is KAGVTQTPRYLIKTRGQQVTLSCSPISGHRSVSWYQQTPGQGLQFLFEYFSETQRNKGNFPGRFSGRQFSNSRSEMNVSTLELGDSALYLCASSFRGIAGYEQYFGPGTRLTVT.

The rearrangement links TRBV7-8 to TRBJ2-5, with 12 bases lining up with TRBD2. J was trimmed by 1 base and V by 1 base; bases with no gene match: 7. Germline lookup yields CDR1 SGHVS and CDR2 FQNEAQ. CDR3 length equals 18 residues. The CDR3 nucleotides read TGTGCCAGCAGCTTAGGCCTGACTAGCGGGAGAGGCCAAGAGACCCAGTACTTC. Amino acids: CASSLGLTSGRGQETQYF. Using reference TRBV7-8 and TRBJ2-5 for the parts outside the CDR3, the full variable domain is GAGVSQSPRYKVAKRGQDVALRCDPISGHVSLFWYQQALGQGPEFLTYFQNEAQLDKSGLPSDRFFAERPEGSVSTLKIQRTQQEDSAVYLCASSLGLTSGRGQETQYFGPGTRLLVL.

This clone was observed once. The chain couples TRBV11-2 to TRBJ2-2, with TRBD2 matching 10 bases. Germline CDR1 is SGHAT and CDR2 is FQNNGV. V was clipped by 5 bases and J by 1 base; unmatched bases: 7. The CDR3 is made up of 17 amino acids. The CDR3, as DNA: TGTGCCAGCAGCGGACCGGGACTAGCGATGAACACCGGGGAGCTGTTTTTT. Encoded protein: CASSGPGLAMNTGELFF. The full variable domain, in which reference TRBV11-2 and TRBJ2-2 provide the parts outside the CDR3, is EAGVAQSPRYKIIEKRQSVAFWCNPISGHATLYWYQQILGQGPKLLIQFQNNGVVDDSQLPKDRFSAERLKGVDSTLKIQPAKLEDSAVYLCASSGPGLAMNTGELFFGEGSRLTVL.

V usage is TRBV7-3 and J usage is TRBJ2-1; 8 positions match TRBD2. V shed 4 bases and J 7 bases; nucleotides not matched to a gene: 12. The CDR3 is made up of 16 amino acids. Germline CDR1 and CDR2: SGHTA and FQGTGA. CDR3 sequence (DNA): TGTGCCAGCAGCTCGGCCGAGCGGGGGTCCCCTAATGAGCAGTTCTTC. Protein sequence: CASSSAERGSPNEQFF.

The rearrangement joins TRBV4-3 to TRBJ1-2; 9 bases fit TRBD1. The CDR3 totals 18 residues. Germline lookup yields CDR1 LGHNA and CDR2 YSLEER. After removal of 0 bases from V and 3 bases from J, the junction contained 11 bases not matched to a gene. The CDR3 DNA reads TGCGCCAGCAGCCAAGATGGGCCCCGGGACAGGGCGGACTATGGCTACACCTTC. Its translation is CASSQDGPRDRADYGYTF.

The chain employs TRBV2 and TRBJ2-3; 11 bases agree with TRBD2. The CDR3 is 16 residues long. Germline CDR1 reads SNHLY; CDR2 reads FYNNEI. Losses at the gene ends were 4 bases for V and 6 bases for J; bases not matched to a gene: 9. The CDR3 DNA sequence: TGTGCCAGCAGTGTCGGGCTAGCGGGAGGAACCGATACGCAGTATTTT. Amino acids: CASSVGLAGGTDTQYF.

The chain links TRBV29-1 to TRBJ1-2; the D gene is possibly TRBD1 (5 bases). This CDR3 has 11 residues. The germline gives CDR1 SQVTM, CDR2 ANQGSEA. V lost 4 bases to trimming and J lost 12 bases, with 15 bases between them. CDR3 in DNA: TGCAGCGTTGGAGAAGGGGAGGGAAACACCTTC. Protein sequence: CSVGEGEGNTF.

The chain uses TRBV20-1 and TRBJ2-1; TRBD2 is a possible D gene (6 bases). Germline V gives CDR1 DFQATT, CDR2 SNEGSKA (reference sequence). V was trimmed by 5 bases and J by 4 bases, leaving 6 bases between them. The CDR3 extends over 11 amino acids. The CDR3 sequence: CSAGTYNEQFF. The CDR3 DNA follows: TGCAGTGCTGGGACTTACAATGAGCAGTTCTTC.

This rearrangement joins TRBV9 to TRBJ2-7; TRBD2 matches at 7 bases. Looked up from germline, CDR1 is SGDLS and CDR2 is YYNGEE. The J segment lost 2 bases and the V segment lost 0 bases, leaving 8 bases of the junction unmatched. The CDR3 spans 16 residues. CDR3 amino acids: CASSVGMGGNTYEQYF. In DNA, the CDR3 is TGTGCCAGCAGCGTAGGGATGGGGGGGAACACCTACGAGCAGTACTTC.

This chain links TRBV6-6 with TRBJ2-3; tentative D call: TRBD2 (6 bases). V was pared by 5 bases and J by 0 bases, with 9 bases between. The CDR3 length is 14 residues. Germline loops: CDR1 MNHNY, CDR2 SVGAGI (reference sequence). In DNA, the CDR3 is TGTGCCAGCAGTCTCGGGACTAGCACAGATACGCAGTATTTT. It is translated as CASSLGTSTDTQYF.